The T cell receptor (beta chain) under discussion was sequenced for a study of control samples from healthy donors and cancer patients. This CDR3 region has 17 residues. The V segment lost 5 bases and the J segment 3 bases; nucleotides outside the gene matches: 12. In germline, CDR1 is SGHNT, CDR2 YENEEA. TCRdb's table, derived via immunoSEQ multiplex PCR, lists solely in-frame clones and lacks some. The repertoire holds 70,000 to 80,000 clones, with 84% as singletons. Input material: blood. The V call is TRBV11-3, the J call TRBJ2-7, with TRBD2 identical over 11 bases. The origin of this receptor is a middle-aged man in good health. The DNA of the CDR3 is TGTGCCAGCAGCGCCATCCTGGGACTAGCGGAACTCTACGAGCAGTACTTC. As protein: CASSAILGLAELYEQYF. Full variable domain (rest looked up from reference TRBV11-3 and TRBJ2-7): EAGVVQSPRYKIIEKKQPVAFWCNPISGHNTLYWYLQNLGQGPELLIRYENEEAVDDSQLPKDRFSAERLKGVDSTLKIQPAELGDSAVYLCASSAILGLAELYEQYFGPGTRLTVT.